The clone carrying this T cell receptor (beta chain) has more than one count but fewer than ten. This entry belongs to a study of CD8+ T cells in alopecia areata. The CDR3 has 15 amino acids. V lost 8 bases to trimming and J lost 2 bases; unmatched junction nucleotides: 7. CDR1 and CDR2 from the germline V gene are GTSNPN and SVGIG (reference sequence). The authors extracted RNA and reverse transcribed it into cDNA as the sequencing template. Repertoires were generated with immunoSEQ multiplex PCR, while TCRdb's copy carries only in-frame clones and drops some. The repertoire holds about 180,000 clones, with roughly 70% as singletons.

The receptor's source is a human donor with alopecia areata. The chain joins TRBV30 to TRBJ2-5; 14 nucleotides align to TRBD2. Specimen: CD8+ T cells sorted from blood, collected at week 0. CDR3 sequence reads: CAGGLAGGKQETQYF. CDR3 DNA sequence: TGTGCCGGCGGACTAGCGGGGGGCAAACAAGAGACCCAGTACTTC.